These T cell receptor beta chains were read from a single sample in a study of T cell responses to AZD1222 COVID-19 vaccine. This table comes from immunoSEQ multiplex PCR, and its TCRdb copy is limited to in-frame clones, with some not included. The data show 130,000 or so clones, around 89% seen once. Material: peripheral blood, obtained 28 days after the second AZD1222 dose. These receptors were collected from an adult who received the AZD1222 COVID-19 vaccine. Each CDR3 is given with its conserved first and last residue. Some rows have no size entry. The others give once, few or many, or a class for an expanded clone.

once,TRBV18,CASSPYATEEKLFF
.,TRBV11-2,CASSPIDSYEAFF
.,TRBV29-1,CSVAGLFNTEAFF
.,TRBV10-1,CASGKIAGAEYEQYF
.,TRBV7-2,CASSLGFGELFF
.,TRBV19,CASSGGGTMSKNIQYF
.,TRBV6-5,CASSLTEQETQYF
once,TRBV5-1,CASSEQGGWAEKLFF
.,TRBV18,CASSPSLEGGYTF
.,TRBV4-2,CASSQTGSSNQPQHF
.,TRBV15,CATSRDLALGEQFF
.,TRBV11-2,CASSSIRGRTDTQYF
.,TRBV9,CASSPHQGAQETQYF
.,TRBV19,CASSIATGGASWPQHF
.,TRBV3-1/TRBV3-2,CASRLAGGPGEQYF
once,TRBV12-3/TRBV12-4,CASSPQYTEAFF
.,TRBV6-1,CASSEWGQGTTEAFF
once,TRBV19,CASSIGRTTEAFF
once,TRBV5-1,CASSSGTSGSLEQFF
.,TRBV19,CASSTYSSGRRNEQFF
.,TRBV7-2,CASSRSAGEAFF
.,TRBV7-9,CASSHSGPLAEAFF
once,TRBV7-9,CASSLFLNNDLVKAEAFF
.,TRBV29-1,CSATGFRGLANYGYTF
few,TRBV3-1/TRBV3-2,CASSQRTGLREKLFF
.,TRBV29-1,CSVWDGDTEAFF
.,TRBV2,CASRGAGGSYNEQFF
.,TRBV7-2,CASSFYKGAFF
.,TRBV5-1,CASSLLPSGGADEQFF
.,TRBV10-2,CASSESGVRQFF
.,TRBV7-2,CASSPDSLGTDTQYF
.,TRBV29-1,CSVGRDSYEQYF
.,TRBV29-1,CSVEMQLNNEQFF
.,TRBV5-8,CASSSDREETQYF
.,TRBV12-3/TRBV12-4,CAVSGRRYNEQFF
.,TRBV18,CASSSAGQNYGYTF
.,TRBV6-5,CASKGGQGYNQPQHF
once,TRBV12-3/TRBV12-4,CATKTGELFF
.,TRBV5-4,CASSTGGGQPQHF
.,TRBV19,CASRLAGGLFQFDTGELFF
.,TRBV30,CAWSRLLAKNIQYF
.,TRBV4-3,CASSQDPPDRVTEAFF
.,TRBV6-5,CASSYSTSGESYEQYF
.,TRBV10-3,CAISELAGVTGELFF
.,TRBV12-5,CASGSGTVNNEQFF
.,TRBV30,CAWSRGNYGYTF
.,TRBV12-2,CASRSPGPRAPLSGNTIYF
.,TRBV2,CASSGQGTITEAFF
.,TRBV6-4,CASSVAGNTEAFF
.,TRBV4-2,CASSPPGLGNTGELFF
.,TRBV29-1,CSVEGQKNTEAFF